This T cell receptor (beta chain) was recorded in a study of T-cell reconstitution after alpha-beta-depleted transplantation in children. Study outcomes and limitations: It was newly produced T cells that mostly accounted for T-cell counts and diversity one year after transplant. For some patients, TCRbeta diversity was high at day 60 because of recipient T cells and thymic progenitors that survived. Reports say that about two months after transplant, the alpha-beta T cells came out of several hundred graft clones that had expanded.

This clonotype has at least ten counts. Its antigen is not known. The CDR3 spans 16 residues. V lost 4 bases and J lost 8, with 21 bases in between. Germline V lookup: CDR1 MNHEY, CDR2 SVGAGI. Preparation of the TCRbeta library involved a method that used unique molecular identifiers. MiXCR, run by TCRdb on the PCR reads, gives a single entry per CDR3 protein. This table has about 200,000 distinct CDR3 sequences, roughly 6% appearing once. This receptor was taken from a girl under three years old with combined immunodeficiency, due to receive a stem cell transplant. This chain links TRBV6-5 with TRBJ2-1; the D gene is possibly TRBD2 (6 bases). The specimen comprised PBMCs, sampled before TCRalphabeta/CD19-depleted stem cell transplant. CDR3 sequence reads: CASSFTGTGPYHEQFF. CDR3 nucleotide sequence: TGTGCCAGCAGTTTTACCGGGACTGGTCCTTATCATGAGCAGTTCTTC.